This T cell receptor (beta chain) was sequenced for a study of low-dose radiotherapy and immunotherapy resistance in tumors (dated by TCRdb to 2021 to 2024). With respect to the entire study: Cohort 1 received 0.5 Gy per fraction every 2 weeks, with a prescribed total PTV dose of 6.5 Gy. Patients in Cohort 2 were given 1 Gy per fraction every two weeks, for a total of 13 Gy across 26 weeks. Patients were given nivolumab as a 240 mg flat dose every two weeks and ipilimumab at 1 mg/kg every six weeks, with both drugs delivered intravenously. Intravenous cyclophosphamide at 200 mg/m2 was administered every two weeks, one day ahead of each radiation and immunotherapy administration. Patients took aspirin 300 mg orally once daily for four cycles, starting on cycle 1 day 1. Randomization of trial participants into treatment groups was not performed. Eight patients were included in the translational analysis, namely three from the first dose cohort plus the first five from the second dose cohort.

The time point label for this specimen denotes: before trial treatment. Donors were enrolled in RACIN, a single-arm phase I dose-escalation trial combining nivolumab, ipilimumab, aspirin, low-dose cyclophosphamide and low-dose radiotherapy. Patients were eligible if they had advanced solid tumors that were TIL-negative. This clonotype was seen only once. It lacks a known antigen. Base qualities are not provided; no much larger clone lies one nucleotide away. On its own, one read is weak support. The instrument was an Illumina HiSeq 2500. To make first-strand cDNA, Superscript III was used along with a set of TRAV- and TRBV-specific primers so that both the TCRalpha and TCRbeta chains were covered. TCRs were amplified with Phusion for about 18 PCR cycles using a constant-region primer together with the adapter attached to the V primers. Isolated mRNA was amplified with the MessageAmp II aRNA Amplification Kit, using an approximately 17-hour in vitro transcription at 37°C. The Dynabeads mRNA DIRECT Purification Kit was used to isolate mRNA for TCR sequencing. A second approximately 23-cycle Phusion PCR added indexed Illumina adapters, and products were purified with AMPure XP beads. Per the source publication's procedure: Using custom Perl scripts, TCR sequences encoding the same protein were pooled, out-of-frame sequences were removed, and the abundance of each clonotype was computed. The analysis excluded TCR sequences that were supported by just one read. Among the metrics used to describe the repertoires were Shannon entropy, Gini index, clonality, richness, and the frequency of TCRs shared between repertoires. Using fastp at Q25 and MiXCR, TCRdb reprocessed the public reads and kept productive beta chains. Rows with one shared CDR3 protein collapse into an entry with the most common genes and DNA. It is TCRdb's table, rather than the study itself, that gives the V and J calls and clone size. This sample comprises around 36,000 distinct CDR3 sequences, 25% to 40% of them detected only once. The ten largest clones represent around 3.5% of the sample.

From the cysteine through the phenylalanine, the CDR3 covers 14 amino acids. Solely the CDR3 DNA is kept, with 42 bases framed from the first base. V was cut back by 6 bases and J by 4 bases, leaving a gap of 15 bases between them. CDR1 and CDR2 are drawn from the germline V gene: MRHNA, SNTAGT. The chain couples TRBV6-4 to TRBJ1-1; TRBD1 is possibly the D segment (6 matching bases). The sequencing used PBMCs, collected before treatment. The TCR originated in a male donor with gallbladder cancer. The CDR3 protein sequence reads: CASSPGGAATEAFF. In nucleotide form, the sequence is TGTGCCAGCAGCCCGGGGGGCGCAGCCACTGAAGCTTTCTTT.